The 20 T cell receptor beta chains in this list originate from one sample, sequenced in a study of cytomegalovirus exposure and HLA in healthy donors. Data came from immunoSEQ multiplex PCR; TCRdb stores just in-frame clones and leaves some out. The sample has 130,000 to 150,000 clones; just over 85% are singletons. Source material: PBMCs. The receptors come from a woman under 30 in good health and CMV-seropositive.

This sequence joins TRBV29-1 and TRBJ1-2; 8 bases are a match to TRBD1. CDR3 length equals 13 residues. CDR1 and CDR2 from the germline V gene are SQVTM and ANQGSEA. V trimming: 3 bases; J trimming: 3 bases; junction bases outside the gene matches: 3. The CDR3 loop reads CSVEARGHYGYTF. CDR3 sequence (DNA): TGCAGCGTTGAGGCCAGGGGGCACTATGGCTACACCTTC.

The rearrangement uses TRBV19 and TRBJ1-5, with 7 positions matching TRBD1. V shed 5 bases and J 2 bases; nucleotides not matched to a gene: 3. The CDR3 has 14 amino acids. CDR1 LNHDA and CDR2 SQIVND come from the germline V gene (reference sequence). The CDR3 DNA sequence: TGTGCCAGTAGTCTCCAGGGGGGCAATCAGCCCCAGCATTTT. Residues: CASSLQGGNQPQHF.

The CDR3 spells CASSPTTANYGYTF. CDR3 DNA: TGTGCCAGCTCACCAACGACAGCGAACTATGGCTACACCTTC. The chain is built from TRBV18 and TRBJ1-2; TRBD1 might be the D (5 bases). The CDR3 has 14 amino acids. Germline V lookup: CDR1 KGHSH, CDR2 LQKENI. Trimming took 2 bases from V and 2 from J, leaving 9 bases between them. The complete variable domain, with remaining parts taken from reference TRBV18 and TRBJ1-2, reads NAGVMQNPRHLVRRRGQEARLRCSPMKGHSHVYWYRQLPEEGLKFMVYLQKENIIDESGMPKERFSAEFPKEGPSILRIQQVVRGDSAAYFCASSPTTANYGYTFGSGTRLTVV.

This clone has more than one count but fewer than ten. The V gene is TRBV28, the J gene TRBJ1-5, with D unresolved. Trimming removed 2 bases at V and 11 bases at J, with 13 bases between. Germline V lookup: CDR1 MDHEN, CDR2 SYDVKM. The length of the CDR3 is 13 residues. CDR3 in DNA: TGTGCCAGCAGTTTAATGTCCCTCTCGGCCCAGCATTTT. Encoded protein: CASSLMSLSAQHF.

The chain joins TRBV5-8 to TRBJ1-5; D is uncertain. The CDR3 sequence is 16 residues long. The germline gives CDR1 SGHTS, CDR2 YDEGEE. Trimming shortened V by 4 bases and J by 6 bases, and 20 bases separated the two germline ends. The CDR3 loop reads CASSIRPNKGGQPQHF. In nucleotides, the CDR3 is TGTGCCAGCAGCATTCGGCCAAATAAAGGAGGTCAGCCCCAGCATTTT.

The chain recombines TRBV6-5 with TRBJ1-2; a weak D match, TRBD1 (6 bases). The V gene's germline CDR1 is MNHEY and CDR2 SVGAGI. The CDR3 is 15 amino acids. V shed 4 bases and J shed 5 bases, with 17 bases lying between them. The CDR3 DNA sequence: TGTGCCAGCAGTTCTCGCCGACAGGAGCCTTATGGCTACACCTTC. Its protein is CASSSRRQEPYGYTF.

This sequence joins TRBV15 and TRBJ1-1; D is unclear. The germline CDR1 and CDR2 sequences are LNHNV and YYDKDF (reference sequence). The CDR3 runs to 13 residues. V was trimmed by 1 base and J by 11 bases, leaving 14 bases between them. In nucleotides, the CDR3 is TGTGCCACCAGCAGAGTCTGGAGCGGTGATGCTTTCTTT. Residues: CATSRVWSGDAFF. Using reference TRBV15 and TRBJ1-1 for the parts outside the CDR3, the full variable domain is DAMVIQNPRYQVTQFGKPVTLSCSQTLNHNVMYWYQQKSSQAPKLLFHYYDKDFNNEADTPDNFQSRRPNTSFCFLDIRSPGLGDTAMYLCATSRVWSGDAFFGQGTRLTVV.

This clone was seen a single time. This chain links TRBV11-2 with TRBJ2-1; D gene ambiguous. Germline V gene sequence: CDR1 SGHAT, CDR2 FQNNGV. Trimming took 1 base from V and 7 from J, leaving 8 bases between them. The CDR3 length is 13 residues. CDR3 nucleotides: TGTGCCAGCAGCTTAGGCGCTAGTAATGAGCAGTTCTTC. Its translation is CASSLGASNEQFF.

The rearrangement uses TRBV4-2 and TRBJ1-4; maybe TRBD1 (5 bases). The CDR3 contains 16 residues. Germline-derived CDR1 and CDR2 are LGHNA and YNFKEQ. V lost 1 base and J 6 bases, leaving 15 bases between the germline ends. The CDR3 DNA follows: TGTGCCAGCAGCCAAGCCGCAGGGAGGAGCGATGAAAAACTGTTTTTT. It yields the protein CASSQAAGRSDEKLFF.

The CDR3 sequence is CATGTDTQYF. The CDR3 DNA sequence: TGTGCCACCGGCACAGATACGCAGTATTTT. V gene TRBV6-6 combines with J gene TRBJ2-3; D uncertain. The V gene lost 10 bases and the J gene lost 1 base, with 3 bases spanning the gap. The CDR3 sequence is 10 residues long. CDR1 and CDR2 from the germline V gene are MNHNY and SVGAGI (reference sequence).

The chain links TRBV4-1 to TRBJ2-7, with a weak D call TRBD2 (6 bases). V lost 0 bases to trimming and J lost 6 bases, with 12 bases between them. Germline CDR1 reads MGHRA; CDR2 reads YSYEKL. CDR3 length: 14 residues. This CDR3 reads CASSQDPTRREQYF. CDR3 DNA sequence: TGCGCCAGCAGCCAAGATCCGACTAGGCGCGAGCAGTACTTC.

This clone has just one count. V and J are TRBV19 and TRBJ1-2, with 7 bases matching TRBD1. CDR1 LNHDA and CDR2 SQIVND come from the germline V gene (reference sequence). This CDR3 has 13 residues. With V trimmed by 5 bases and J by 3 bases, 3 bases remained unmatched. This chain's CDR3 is CASSSQGHYGYTF. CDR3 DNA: TGTGCCAGTAGTTCACAGGGGCACTATGGCTACACCTTC.

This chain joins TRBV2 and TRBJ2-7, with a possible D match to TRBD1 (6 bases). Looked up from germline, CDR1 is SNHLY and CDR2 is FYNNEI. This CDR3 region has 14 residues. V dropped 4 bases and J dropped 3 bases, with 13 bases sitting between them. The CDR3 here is CASSASGVLYEQYF. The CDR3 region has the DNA TGTGCCAGCAGTGCATCAGGGGTTCTCTACGAGCAGTACTTC.

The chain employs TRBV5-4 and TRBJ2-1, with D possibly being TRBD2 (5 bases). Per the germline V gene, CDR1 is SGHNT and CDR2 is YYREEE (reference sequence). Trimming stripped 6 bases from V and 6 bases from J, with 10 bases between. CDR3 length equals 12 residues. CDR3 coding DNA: TGTGCCAGCAATGGACTGGGCAATGAGCAGTTCTTC. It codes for CASNGLGNEQFF.

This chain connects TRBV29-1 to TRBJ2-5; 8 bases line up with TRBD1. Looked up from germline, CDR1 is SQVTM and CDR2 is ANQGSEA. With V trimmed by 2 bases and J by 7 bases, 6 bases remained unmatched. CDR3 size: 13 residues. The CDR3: CSVEPVTGVTQYF. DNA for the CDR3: TGCAGCGTTGAACCCGTGACAGGGGTGACCCAGTACTTC. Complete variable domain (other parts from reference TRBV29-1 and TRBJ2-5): SAVISQKPSRDICQRGTSLTIQCQVDSQVTMMFWYRQQPGQSLTLIATANQGSEATYESGFVIDKFPISRPNLTFSTLTVSNMSPEDSSIYLCSVEPVTGVTQYFGPGTRLLVL.

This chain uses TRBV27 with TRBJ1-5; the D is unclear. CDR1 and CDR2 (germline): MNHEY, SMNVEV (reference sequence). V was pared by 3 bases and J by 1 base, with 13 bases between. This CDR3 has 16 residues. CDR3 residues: CASSLRRGGSNQPQHF. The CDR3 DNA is TGTGCCAGCAGTTTGAGGCGGGGAGGAAGCAATCAGCCCCAGCATTTT.

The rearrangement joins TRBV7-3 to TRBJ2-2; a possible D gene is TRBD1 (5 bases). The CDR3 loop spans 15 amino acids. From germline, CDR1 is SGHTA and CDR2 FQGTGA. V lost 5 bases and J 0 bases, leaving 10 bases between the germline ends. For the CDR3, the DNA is TGTGCCAGCAGCCCGCAGGGATCGAACACCGGGGAGCTGTTTTTT. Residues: CASSPQGSNTGELFF.

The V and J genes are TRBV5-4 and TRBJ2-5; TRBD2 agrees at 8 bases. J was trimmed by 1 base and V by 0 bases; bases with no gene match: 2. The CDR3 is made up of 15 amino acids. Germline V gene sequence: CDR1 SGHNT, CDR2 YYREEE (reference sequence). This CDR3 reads CASSLAAGGQETQYF. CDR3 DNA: TGTGCCAGCAGCTTGGCCGCGGGAGGCCAAGAGACCCAGTACTTC.

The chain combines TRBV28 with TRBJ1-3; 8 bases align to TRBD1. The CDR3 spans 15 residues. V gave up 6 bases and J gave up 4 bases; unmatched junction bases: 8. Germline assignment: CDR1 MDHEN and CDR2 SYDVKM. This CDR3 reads CASSYGQGRGNTIYF. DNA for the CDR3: TGTGCCAGCAGCTACGGACAGGGAAGGGGAAACACCATATATTTT.

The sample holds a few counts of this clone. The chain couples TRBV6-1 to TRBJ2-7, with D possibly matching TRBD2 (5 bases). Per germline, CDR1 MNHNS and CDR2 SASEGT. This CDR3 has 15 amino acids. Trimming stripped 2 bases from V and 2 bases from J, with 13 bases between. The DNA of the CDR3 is TGTGCCAGCAGTGAACTCCAACGGGAAACCTACGAGCAGTACTTC. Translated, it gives CASSELQRETYEQYF.